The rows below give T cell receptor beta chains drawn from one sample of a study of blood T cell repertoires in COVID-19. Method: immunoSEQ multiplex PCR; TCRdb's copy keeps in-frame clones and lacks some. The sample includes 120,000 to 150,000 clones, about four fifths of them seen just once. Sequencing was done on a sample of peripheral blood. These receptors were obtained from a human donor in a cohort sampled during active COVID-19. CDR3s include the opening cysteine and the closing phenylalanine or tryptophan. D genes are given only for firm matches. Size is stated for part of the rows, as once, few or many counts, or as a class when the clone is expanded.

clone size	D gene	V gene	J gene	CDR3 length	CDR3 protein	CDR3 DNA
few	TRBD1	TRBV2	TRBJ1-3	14	CASRAGQAGNTIYF	TGTGCCAGCAGGGCAGGACAGGCTGGAAACACCATATATTTT
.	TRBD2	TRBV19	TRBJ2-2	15	CASRRPGGITGELFF	TGTGCCAGTAGGAGGCCGGGAGGGATAACCGGGGAGCTGTTTTTT
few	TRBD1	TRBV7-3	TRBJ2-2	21	CASSSPNGQGLTLWDTGELFF	TGTGCCAGCAGCTCGCCTAATGGACAGGGCCTGACTTTATGGGACACCGGGGAGCTGTTTTTT
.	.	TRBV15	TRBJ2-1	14	CATSRQDNDNEQFF	TGTGCCACCAGCAGACAAGACAACGACAATGAGCAGTTCTTC
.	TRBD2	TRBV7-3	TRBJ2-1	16	CASSLSGGLLANEQFF	TGTGCCAGCAGCTTAAGCGGGGGACTATTGGCGAATGAGCAGTTCTTC
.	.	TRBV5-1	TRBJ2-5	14	CASSLSGAQETQYF	TGCGCCAGCAGCTTGAGTGGGGCACAAGAGACCCAGTACTTC
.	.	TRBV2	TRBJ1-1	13	CASEGEVNTEAFF	TGTGCCAGCGAGGGGGAAGTGAACACTGAAGCTTTCTTT
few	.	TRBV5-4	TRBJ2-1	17	CASSLEGGVAGYNEQFF	TGTGCCAGCAGCTTAGAAGGGGGGGTAGCGGGCTACAATGAGCAGTTCTTC
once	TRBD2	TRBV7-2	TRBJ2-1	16	CASSARLAGGSGEQFF	TGTGCCAGCAGCGCCCGACTAGCGGGAGGGTCCGGTGAGCAGTTCTTC
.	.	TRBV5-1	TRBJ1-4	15	CASSLQQGSNEKLFF	TGCGCCAGCAGCTTGCAACAGGGTTCTAATGAAAAACTGTTTTTT
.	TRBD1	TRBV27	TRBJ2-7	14	CASSSDRGSYEQYF	TGTGCCAGCAGTTCCGACAGGGGGAGCTACGAGCAGTACTTC
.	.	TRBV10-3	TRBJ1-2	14	CAIKGTGRDYGYTF	TGTGCCATCAAGGGAACAGGGAGGGACTATGGCTACACCTTC
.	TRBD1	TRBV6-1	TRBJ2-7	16	CASSEAPGQGYYEQYF	TGTGCCAGCAGTGAAGCTCCGGGACAGGGCTACTACGAGCAGTACTTC
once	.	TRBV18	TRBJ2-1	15	CASSPSEGSYNEQFF	TGTGCCAGCTCACCTTCCGAGGGCTCCTACAATGAGCAGTTCTTC
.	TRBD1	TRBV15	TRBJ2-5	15	CATSGGQGLPETQYF	TGTGCCACCAGCGGAGGACAGGGCCTACCAGAGACCCAGTACTTC
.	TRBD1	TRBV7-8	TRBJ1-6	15	CASSPRTGVNSPLHF	TGTGCCAGCAGCCCTAGGACAGGGGTAAATTCACCCCTCCACTTT
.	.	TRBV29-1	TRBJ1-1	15	CSVAPTATENTEAFF	TGCAGCGTTGCTCCGACAGCGACTGAGAACACTGAAGCTTTCTTT
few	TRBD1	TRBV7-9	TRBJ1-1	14	CASSWDRANTEAFF	TGTGCCAGCAGTTGGGACAGGGCGAACACTGAAGCTTTCTTT
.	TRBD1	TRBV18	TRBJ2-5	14	CASSVGQGGETQYF	TGTGCCAGCTCGGTCGGACAGGGCGGGGAGACCCAGTACTTC
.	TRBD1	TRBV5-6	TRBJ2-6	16	CASSLGQVVGANVLTF	TGTGCCAGCAGCTTAGGACAGGTTGTAGGCGCCAACGTCCTGACTTTC
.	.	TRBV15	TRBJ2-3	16	CATSSLDSLSTDTQYF	TGTGCCACCAGCAGCTTGGACAGCTTGAGCACAGATACGCAGTATTTT
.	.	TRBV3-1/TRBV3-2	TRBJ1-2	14	CASSPIDGNYGYTF	TGTGCCAGCAGCCCTATCGACGGGAACTATGGCTACACCTTC
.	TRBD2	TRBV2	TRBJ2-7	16	CASSEPSGRPSYEQYF	TGTGCCAGCAGTGAACCTAGCGGGAGGCCGAGCTACGAGCAGTACTTC
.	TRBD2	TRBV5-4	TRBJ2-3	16	CASSGGAGGYTDTQYF	TGTGCCAGCAGCGGGGGAGCGGGAGGGTACACAGATACGCAGTATTTT
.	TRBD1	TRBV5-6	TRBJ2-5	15	CASSLAKQGGMSQYF	TGTGCCAGCAGCTTGGCGAAACAGGGGGGTATGTCCCAGTACTTC
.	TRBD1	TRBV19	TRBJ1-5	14	CASTRTGAGQPQHF	TGTGCCAGTACCAGGACAGGGGCGGGTCAGCCCCAGCATTTT
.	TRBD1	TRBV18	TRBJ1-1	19	CASSLDALRQGALNTEAFF	TGTGCCAGCTCCCTCGATGCCCTTCGACAGGGGGCCCTGAACACTGAAGCTTTCTTT
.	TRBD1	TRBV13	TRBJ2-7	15	CASSLEGQANYEQYF	TGTGCCAGCAGCTTAGAGGGACAGGCCAACTACGAGCAGTACTTC
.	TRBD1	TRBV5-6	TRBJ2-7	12	CASSRGQVEQYF	TGTGCCAGCAGCCGGGGACAGGTCGAGCAGTACTTC
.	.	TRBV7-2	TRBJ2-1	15	CASSSILGVYNEQFF	TGTGCCAGCAGCTCAATCTTAGGGGTTTACAATGAGCAGTTCTTC
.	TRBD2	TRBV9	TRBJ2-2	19	CASSPRMGRLAGNTGELFF	TGTGCCAGCAGCCCTCGAATGGGTCGACTAGCGGGGAACACCGGGGAGCTGTTTTTT
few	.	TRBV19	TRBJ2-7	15	CASSIDPGATYEQYF	TGTGCCAGTAGTATAGATCCGGGAGCGACCTACGAGCAGTACTTC
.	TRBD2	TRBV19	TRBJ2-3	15	CASSPWGRDTDTQYF	TGTGCCAGTAGTCCTTGGGGGAGGGACACAGATACGCAGTATTTT
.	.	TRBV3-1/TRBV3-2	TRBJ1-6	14	CASSQRETRGALHF	TGTGCCAGCAGCCAAAGGGAGACCCGCGGGGCCCTCCACTTT
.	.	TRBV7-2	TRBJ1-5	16	CASSLASGFRNQPQHF	TGTGCCAGCAGCTTAGCGTCCGGGTTCCGGAATCAGCCCCAGCATTTT
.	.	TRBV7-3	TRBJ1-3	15	CASSRESSSGNTIYF	TGTGCCAGCAGCCGGGAGTCAAGCTCTGGAAACACCATATATTTT